This entry lists 3 T cell receptor beta chains sequenced from one sample in a study of shared T cell receptors in the human thymus. TCRdb keeps only in-frame clones here, not all; method: immunoSEQ multiplex PCR. The sample contains hundreds of thousands of clones, 80% to 90% of which appear only once. A further study also used this sample, focusing on human thymus T cells.

The specimen was thymocytes. Source of these receptors: a boy under two years old with a congenital heart defect.

The chain employs TRBV5-1 and TRBJ2-7, with D perhaps matching TRBD1 (6 bases). The V end was cut by 2 bases, the J end by 4 bases, with 19 bases between. CDR1 and CDR2 from the germline V gene are SGHRS and YFSETQ. The CDR3 loop spans 16 amino acids. CDR3 in amino acids: CASSFVGTPLDYEQYF. DNA for the CDR3: TGCGCCAGCAGCTTTGTCGGGACACCCTTGGATTACGAGCAGTACTTC. The whole variable domain, remainder taken from reference TRBV5-1 and TRBJ2-7, is KAGVTQTPRYLIKTRGQQVTLSCSPISGHRSVSWYQQTPGQGLQFLFEYFSETQRNKGNFPGRFSGRQFSNSRSEMNVSTLELGDSALYLCASSFVGTPLDYEQYFGPGTRLTVT.

The chain uses TRBV10-1 and TRBJ2-3; 7 bases agree with TRBD2. V shed 0 bases and J 2 bases; nucleotides not matched to a gene: 5. The CDR3 runs 16 residues. Germline values: CDR1 WNHNN, CDR2 SYGVQD (reference sequence). Written as DNA, the CDR3 is TGCGCCAGCAGTGAGTCGAGCGGGGTGGACACAGATACGCAGTATTTT. Translated: CASSESSGVDTDTQYF.

The genes are TRBV9 and TRBJ1-2; 7 nucleotides line up with TRBD1. Trimming took 4 bases from V and 1 from J; bases not matched to a gene: 10. The CDR3 extends over 16 amino acids. Germline V lookup: CDR1 SGDLS, CDR2 YYNGEE. The CDR3 region is CASSPPGQNNNYGYTF. As DNA, the CDR3 is TGTGCCAGCAGCCCGCCGGGACAGAACAATAACTATGGCTACACCTTC.